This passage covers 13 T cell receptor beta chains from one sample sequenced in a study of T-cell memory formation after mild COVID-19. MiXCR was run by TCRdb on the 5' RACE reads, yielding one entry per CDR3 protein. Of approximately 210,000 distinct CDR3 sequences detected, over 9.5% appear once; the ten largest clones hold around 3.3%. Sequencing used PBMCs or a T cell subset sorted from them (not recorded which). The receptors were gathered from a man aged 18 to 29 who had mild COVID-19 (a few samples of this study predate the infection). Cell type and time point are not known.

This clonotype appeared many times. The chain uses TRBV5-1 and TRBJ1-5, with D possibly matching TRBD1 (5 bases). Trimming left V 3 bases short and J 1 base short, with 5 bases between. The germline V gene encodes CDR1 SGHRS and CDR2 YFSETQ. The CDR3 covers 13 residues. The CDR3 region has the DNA TGCGCCAGCAGCTGGGACAGCAATCAGCCCCAGCATTTT. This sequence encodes CASSWDSNQPQHF.

CDR3 DNA sequence: TGTGCCAGCAGCGCCACGACAGGGGGCCCTGAAGCTTTCTTT. It specifies CASSATTGGPEAFF. J is TRBJ1-1 and V is TRBV11-2; 10 bases map to TRBD1. Germline V gene lookup returns CDR1 SGHAT and CDR2 FQNNGV. This CDR3 region has 14 residues. Trimming at V came to 5 bases and at J to 6 bases, leaving 6 bases not matched to a gene.

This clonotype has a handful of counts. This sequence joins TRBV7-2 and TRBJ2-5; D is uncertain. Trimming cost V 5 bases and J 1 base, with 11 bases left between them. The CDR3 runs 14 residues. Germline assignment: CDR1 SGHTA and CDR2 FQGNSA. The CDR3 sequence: CASSLNPGQETQYF. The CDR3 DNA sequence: TGTGCCAGCAGCCTCAATCCGGGCCAAGAGACCCAGTACTTC. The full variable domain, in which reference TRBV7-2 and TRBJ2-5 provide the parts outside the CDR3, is GAGVSQSPSNKVTEKGKDVELRCDPISGHTALYWYRQSLGQGLEFLIYFQGNSAPDKSGLPSDRFSAERTGGSVSTLTIQRTQQEDSAVYLCASSLNPGQETQYFGPGTRLLVL.

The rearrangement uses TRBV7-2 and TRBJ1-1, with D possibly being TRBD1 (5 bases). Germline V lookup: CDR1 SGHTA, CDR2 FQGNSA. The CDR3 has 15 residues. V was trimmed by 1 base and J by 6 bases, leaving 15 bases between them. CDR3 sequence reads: CASSLGWQGRSEAFF. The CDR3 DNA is TGTGCCAGCAGCTTAGGGTGGCAGGGAAGATCTGAAGCTTTCTTT. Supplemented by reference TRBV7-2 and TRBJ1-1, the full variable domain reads GAGVSQSPSNKVTEKGKDVELRCDPISGHTALYWYRQSLGQGLEFLIYFQGNSAPDKSGLPSDRFSAERTGGSVSTLTIQRTQQEDSAVYLCASSLGWQGRSEAFFGQGTRLTVV.

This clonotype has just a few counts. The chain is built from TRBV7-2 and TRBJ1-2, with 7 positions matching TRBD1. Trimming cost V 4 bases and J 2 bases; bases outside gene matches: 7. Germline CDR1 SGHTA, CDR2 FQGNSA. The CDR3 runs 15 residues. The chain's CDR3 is CASSSYRGRNYGYTF. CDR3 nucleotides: TGTGCCAGCAGCTCTTACAGGGGTCGGAACTATGGCTACACCTTC.

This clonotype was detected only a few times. The DNA of the CDR3 is TGTGCCAGCAGCTTGGATTGGGGGCTAAGCACAGATACGCAGTATTTT. Its translation is CASSLDWGLSTDTQYF. This rearrangement joins TRBV5-8 to TRBJ2-3; maybe TRBD1 (6 bases). CDR3 size: 16 residues. The ends were cut back, 0 bases at V and 0 bases at J, with 11 bases in the middle. CDR1 SGHTS and CDR2 YDEGEE come from the germline V gene.

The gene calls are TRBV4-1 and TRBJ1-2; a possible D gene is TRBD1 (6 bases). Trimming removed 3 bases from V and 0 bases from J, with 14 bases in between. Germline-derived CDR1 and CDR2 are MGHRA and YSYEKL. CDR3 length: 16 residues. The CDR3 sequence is CASSHYLDSANYGYTF. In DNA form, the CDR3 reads TGCGCCAGCAGCCACTACCTGGACAGTGCTAACTATGGCTACACCTTC.

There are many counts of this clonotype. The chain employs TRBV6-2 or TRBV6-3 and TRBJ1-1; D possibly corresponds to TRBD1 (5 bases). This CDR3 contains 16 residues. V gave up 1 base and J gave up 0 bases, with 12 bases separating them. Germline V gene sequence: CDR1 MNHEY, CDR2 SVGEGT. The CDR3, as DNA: TGTGCCAGCAGTTACTTGGCGGGACGGGTGAACACTGAAGCTTTCTTT. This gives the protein CASSYLAGRVNTEAFF.

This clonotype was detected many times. The DNA of the CDR3 is TGTGCCAGCAGTGGGGCCCCCCGGGTGAGCACAGATACGCAGTATTTT. This encodes CASSGAPRVSTDTQYF. The chain couples TRBV12-3 or TRBV12-4 to TRBJ2-3; possibly TRBD1 for D (5 bases). This CDR3 is 16 amino acids long. Trimming removed 5 bases from V and 0 bases from J, with 15 bases in between.

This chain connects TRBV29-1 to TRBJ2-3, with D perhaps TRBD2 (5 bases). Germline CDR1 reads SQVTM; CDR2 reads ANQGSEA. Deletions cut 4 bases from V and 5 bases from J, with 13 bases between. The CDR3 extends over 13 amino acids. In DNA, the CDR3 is TGCAGCGTTGCCAACGACGCGGGAGATACGCAGTATTTT. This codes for CSVANDAGDTQYF.

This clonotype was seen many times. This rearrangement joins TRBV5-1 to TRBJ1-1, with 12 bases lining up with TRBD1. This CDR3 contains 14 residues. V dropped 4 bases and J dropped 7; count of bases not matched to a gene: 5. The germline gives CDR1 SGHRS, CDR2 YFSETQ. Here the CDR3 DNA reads TGCGCCAGCAGCGGGGACAGGGGGCTGGGTGAAGCTTTCTTT. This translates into CASSGDRGLGEAFF.

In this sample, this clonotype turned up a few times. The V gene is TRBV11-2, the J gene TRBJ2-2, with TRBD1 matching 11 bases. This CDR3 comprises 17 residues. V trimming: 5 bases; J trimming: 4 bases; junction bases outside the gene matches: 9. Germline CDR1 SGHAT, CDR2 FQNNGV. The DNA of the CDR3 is TGTGCCAGCAGCGCGGACAGGGGGCTACTCATCACCGGGGAGCTGTTTTTT. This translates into CASSADRGLLITGELFF. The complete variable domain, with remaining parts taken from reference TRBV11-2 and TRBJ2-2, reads EAGVAQSPRYKIIEKRQSVAFWCNPISGHATLYWYQQILGQGPKLLIQFQNNGVVDDSQLPKDRFSAERLKGVDSTLKIQPAKLEDSAVYLCASSADRGLLITGELFFGEGSRLTVL.

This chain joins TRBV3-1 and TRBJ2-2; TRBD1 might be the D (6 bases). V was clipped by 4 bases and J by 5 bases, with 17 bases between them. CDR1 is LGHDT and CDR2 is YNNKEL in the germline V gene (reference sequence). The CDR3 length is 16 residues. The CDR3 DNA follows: TGTGCCAGCAGCCTGCTTAGCAGGACAGTTACCGGGGAGCTGTTTTTT. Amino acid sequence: CASSLLSRTVTGELFF.